The T cell receptor beta chain described here comes from a study of T cell responses to AZD1222 COVID-19 vaccine. A word on this clone: Its target is not known.

The CDR3 spans 16 residues. Germline V lookup: CDR1 LGHNA, CDR2 YNFKEQ. V shed 3 bases, J shed 3 bases, and the junction held 7 bases outside the gene matches. Using immunoSEQ multiplex PCR, the repertoire was profiled, and TCRdb retains in-frame clones only, with some absent. The sample includes about 140,000 clones, 89% seen only once; the top ten take about 3%. Study-wide findings and caveats: Among vaccine-associated CD4 TCRs, coverage spanned spike, with dominance at 160-218 and 743-854.

This rearrangement joins TRBV4-2 to TRBJ2-7; 11 nucleotides align to TRBD1. The sequencing here drew on peripheral blood, taken on day 0 of AZD1222 vaccination. This receptor was obtained from an adult in good health. The CDR3 protein is CASSQEGTGGIYEQYF. The CDR3 nucleotides are TGTGCCAGCAGCCAGGAAGGGACAGGGGGAATCTACGAGCAGTACTTC.